Ten or more counts support the clone carrying this TCR beta chain. What it recognizes is unknown. The CDR3 extends over 17 amino acids. With 0 bases removed from V and 2 bases from J, the gap between germline ends came to 19 bases. Germline CDR1 and CDR2: DFQATT and SNEGSKA (reference sequence). The data were taken from a study of blood T cells in healthy people across ages. Study-level findings and limits: Per million T cells, TCR beta diversity dropped roughly linearly as age increased.

A sample-barcoded 5' primer and a J-beta primer mix were used in a second PCR of about 6 to 12 cycles. TCRdb recomputed calls from the 5' RACE reads with MiXCR, one row per CDR3 protein. The sample contains roughly 700,000 distinct CDR3 sequences, about a third of which appear only once. J is TRBJ2-5 and V is TRBV20-1; the D gene could be TRBD1 or TRBD2 (5 bases each). Sequenced sample: blood. This clonotype was sampled from a woman over 75 in good health. This CDR3 is CSAREIRRDGIQETQYF. For the CDR3, the DNA is TGCAGTGCTAGAGAGATCCGCAGGGACGGAATTCAAGAGACCCAGTACTTC.